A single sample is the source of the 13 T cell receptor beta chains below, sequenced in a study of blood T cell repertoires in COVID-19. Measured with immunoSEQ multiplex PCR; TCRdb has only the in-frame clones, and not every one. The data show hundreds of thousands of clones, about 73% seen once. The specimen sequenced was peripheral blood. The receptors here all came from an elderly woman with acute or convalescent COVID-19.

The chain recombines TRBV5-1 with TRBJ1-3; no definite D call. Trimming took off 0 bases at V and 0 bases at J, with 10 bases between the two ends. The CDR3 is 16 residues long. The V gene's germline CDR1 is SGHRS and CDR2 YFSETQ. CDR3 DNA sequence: TGCGCCAGCAGCTTGGCCGGGAGAATCTCTGGAAACACCATATATTTT. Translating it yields CASSLAGRISGNTIYF.

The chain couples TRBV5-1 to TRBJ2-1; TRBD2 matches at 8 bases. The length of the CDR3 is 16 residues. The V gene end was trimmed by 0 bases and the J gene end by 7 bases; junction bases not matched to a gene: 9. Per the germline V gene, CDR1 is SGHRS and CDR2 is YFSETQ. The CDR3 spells CASSLAGGRGGNEQFF. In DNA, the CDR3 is TGCGCCAGCAGCTTGGCGGGGGGGCGAGGAGGGAATGAGCAGTTCTTC.

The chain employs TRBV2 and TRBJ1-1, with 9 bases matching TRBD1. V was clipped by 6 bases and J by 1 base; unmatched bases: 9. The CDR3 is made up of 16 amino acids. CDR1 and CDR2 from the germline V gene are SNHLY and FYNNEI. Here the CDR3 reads CASSLQQGAKNTEAFF. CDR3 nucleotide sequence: TGTGCCAGCAGCCTTCAACAGGGGGCAAAGAACACTGAAGCTTTCTTT.

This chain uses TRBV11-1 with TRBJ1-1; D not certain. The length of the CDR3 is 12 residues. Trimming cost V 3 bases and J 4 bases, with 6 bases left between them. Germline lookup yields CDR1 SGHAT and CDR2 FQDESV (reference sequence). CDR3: CASSLTITEAFF. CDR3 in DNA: TGTGCCAGCAGCTTGACAATCACTGAAGCTTTCTTT.

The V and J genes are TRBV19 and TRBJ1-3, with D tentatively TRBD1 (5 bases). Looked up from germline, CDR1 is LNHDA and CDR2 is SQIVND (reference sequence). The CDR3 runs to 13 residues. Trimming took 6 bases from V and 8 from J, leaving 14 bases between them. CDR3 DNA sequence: TGTGCCAGTAGCCAGGGAATCGGATACACCATATATTTT. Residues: CASSQGIGYTIYF.

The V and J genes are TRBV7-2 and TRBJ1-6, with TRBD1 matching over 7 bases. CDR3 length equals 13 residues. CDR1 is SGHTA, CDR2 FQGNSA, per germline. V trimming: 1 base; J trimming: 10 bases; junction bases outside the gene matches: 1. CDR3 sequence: CASSLDRGSPLHF. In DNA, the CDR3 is TGTGCCAGCAGCTTAGACAGGGGATCACCCCTCCACTTT.

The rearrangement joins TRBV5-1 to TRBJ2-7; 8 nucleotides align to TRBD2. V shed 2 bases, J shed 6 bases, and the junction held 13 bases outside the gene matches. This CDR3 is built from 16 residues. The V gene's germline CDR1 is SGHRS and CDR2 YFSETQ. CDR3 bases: TGCGCCAGCAGCTTCCGAGCGGGAGACCGCCTACGCGAGCAGTACTTC. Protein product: CASSFRAGDRLREQYF.

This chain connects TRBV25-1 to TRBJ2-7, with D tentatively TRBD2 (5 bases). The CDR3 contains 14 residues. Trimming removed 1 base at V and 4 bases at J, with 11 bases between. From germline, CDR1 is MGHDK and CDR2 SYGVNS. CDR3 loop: CASSEFASRYEQYF. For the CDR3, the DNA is TGTGCCAGCAGTGAATTCGCTAGCCGTTACGAGCAGTACTTC.

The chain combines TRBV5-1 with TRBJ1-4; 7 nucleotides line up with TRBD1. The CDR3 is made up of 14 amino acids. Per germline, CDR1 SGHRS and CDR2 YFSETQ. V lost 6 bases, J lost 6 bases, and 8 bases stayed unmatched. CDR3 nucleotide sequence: TGCGCCAGCACTTTAGGGGGCACGGATGAAAAACTGTTTTTT. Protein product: CASTLGGTDEKLFF.

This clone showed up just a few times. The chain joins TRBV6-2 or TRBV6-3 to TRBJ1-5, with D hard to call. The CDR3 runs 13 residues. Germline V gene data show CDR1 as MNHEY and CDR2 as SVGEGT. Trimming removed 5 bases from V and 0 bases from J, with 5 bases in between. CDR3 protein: CASSQNSNQPQHF. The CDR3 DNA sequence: TGTGCCAGCAGTCAGAATAGCAATCAGCCCCAGCATTTT.

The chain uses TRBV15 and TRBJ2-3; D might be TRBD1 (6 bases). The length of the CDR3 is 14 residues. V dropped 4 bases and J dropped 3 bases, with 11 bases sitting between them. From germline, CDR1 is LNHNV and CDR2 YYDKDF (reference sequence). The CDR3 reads CATSTKDRTDTQYF. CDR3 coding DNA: TGTGCCACCAGCACCAAGGACAGAACAGATACGCAGTATTTT.

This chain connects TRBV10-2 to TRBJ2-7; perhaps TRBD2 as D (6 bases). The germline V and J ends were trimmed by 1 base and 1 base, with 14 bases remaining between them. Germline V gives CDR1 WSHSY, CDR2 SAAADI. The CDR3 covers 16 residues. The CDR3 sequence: CASSEFRGLVSYEQYF. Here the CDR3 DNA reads TGCGCCAGCAGTGAGTTTAGGGGACTGGTATCCTACGAGCAGTACTTC.

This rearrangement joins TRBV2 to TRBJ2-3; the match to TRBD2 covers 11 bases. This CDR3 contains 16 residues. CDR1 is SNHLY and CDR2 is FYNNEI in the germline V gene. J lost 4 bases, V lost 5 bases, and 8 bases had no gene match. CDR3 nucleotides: TGTGCCAGCAGTCAACCACTAGCGGGGGCGGCAGATACGCAGTATTTT. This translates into CASSQPLAGAADTQYF.